This TCR beta chain emerged from a study of T-cell memory formation after mild COVID-19. TCRdb called the 5' RACE reads again in MiXCR, with one record for every CDR3 protein. The repertoire consists of roughly 280,000 distinct CDR3 sequences, with about a sixth occurring once and the leading ten covering 22%. Germline V gene sequence: CDR1 SGHRS, CDR2 YFSETQ. This CDR3 region has 18 residues. Trimming at V came to 0 bases and at J to 4 bases, leaving 11 bases not matched to a gene. The origin of this receptor is a man aged 18 to 30 who had mild COVID-19 (a few samples of this study predate the infection). Cell type and time point are not known. Sample: PBMCs or a T cell subset sorted from them (not recorded which). The chain is built from TRBV5-1 and TRBJ2-1, with TRBD1 matching 9 bases. The chain's CDR3 is CASSLEQGATYFYNEQFF. The CDR3 DNA sequence: TGCGCCAGCAGCTTGGAACAGGGGGCGACCTATTTTTACAATGAGCAGTTCTTC.